A single T cell receptor (beta chain) is shown here with its context. Enrollment excluded any patients with other autoimmune diseases, uncontrolled infections, pregnancy or lactation. Establishment of the diagnosis relied upon clinical symptoms, serum thyroxine, TRAb, thyroid ultrasound and orbital computed tomography. Amplification targeted the TCR beta CDR3 regions, with RNA transcripts as the source material. RT-PCR with HTBI primers came first, then second-round multiplex PCR. TCRdb re-called the multiplex PCR reads through MiXCR, storing one row per CDR3 protein. The sample holds hundreds of thousands of distinct CDR3 sequences, over 40% seen once. The data derive from a study of Graves' ophthalmopathy and Graves' hyperthyroidism. This CDR3 has 14 amino acids. CDR1 is LNHNV and CDR2 is YYDKDF in the germline V gene (reference sequence). Germline trimming cut 3 bases from V and 3 bases from J; bases unmatched to any gene: 2.

The source material was peripheral blood. This TCR came from an adult man with Graves' ophthalmopathy. The V call is TRBV15, the J call TRBJ1-5; the match to TRBD1 covers 7 bases. The CDR3 protein is CATSRTGLNQPQHF. The CDR3 DNA reads TGTGCCACCAGCAGGACAGGGCTCAATCAGCCCCAGCATTTT.